Sequencing of this T cell receptor (beta chain) was carried out in a study of T cell responses to AZD1222 COVID-19 vaccine. Study-level points and caveats: Repertoire samples came only from after the peak T cell response. Baseline antibody screening turned up just six or seven seropositive AZD1222 recipients. Possibly, clonal diversity was underestimated; donors were largely white British and included more females. Among vaccine-associated CD4 TCRs, coverage spanned spike, with dominance at 160-218 and 743-854.

Using immunoSEQ multiplex PCR, the repertoire was profiled, and TCRdb retains in-frame clones only, with some absent. The sample lists approximately 120,000 clones, 80% to 90% occurring once. This clone has more than one count but fewer than ten. The antigen remains undetermined. Losses at the gene ends were 5 bases for V and 1 base for J; bases not matched to a gene: 2. This CDR3 comprises 14 residues. Germline-derived CDR1 and CDR2 are SGHTA and FQGTGA. This receptor was taken from an adult who received the AZD1222 COVID-19 vaccine. The gene calls are TRBV7-3 and TRBJ1-1; 9 bases map to TRBD1. This sample comprised peripheral blood, obtained 28 days after the second AZD1222 dose. CDR3 DNA: TGTGCCAGCAGCATGACAGGGGGGAACACTGAAGCTTTCTTT. It encodes CASSMTGGNTEAFF.